This TCR beta chain was retrieved from a study of T-cell reconstitution after alpha-beta-depleted transplantation in children. Turning to this clonotype: Its antigen is unidentified.

Study-wide results and limits: In patients about two months after transplant, alpha-beta T cells reportedly arose from several hundred expanded graft clones. Recipient T cells and thymic progenitors that survived were the source of the high TCRbeta diversity seen at day 60 in some patients.

A library of TCRbeta sequences, prepared with unique molecular identifiers, was generated. TCRdb redid the calling of the PCR reads with MiXCR, one entry per CDR3 protein. Of a few hundred thousand distinct CDR3 sequences listed, 20% to 30% are singletons. V lost 6 bases to trimming and J lost 1 base, with 16 bases between them. CDR3 length: 15 residues. Germline V gene sequence: CDR1 MDHEN, CDR2 SYDVKM. This sequence originates from a female patient aged 2 to 10 who had a stem cell transplant for congenital amegakaryocytic thrombocytopenia, so the T cells may come from the graft donor. The chain has TRBV28 and TRBJ2-7; tentative D call: TRBD2 (6 bases). The sequences come from PBMCs, mostly from graft donor cells, collected 360 days after TCRalphabeta/CD19-depleted stem cell transplant. The CDR3: CASSPYRDFSYEQYF. CDR3 DNA: TGTGCCAGCAGCCCTTACCGGGACTTTTCCTACGAGCAGTACTTC.